The 11 T cell receptor beta chains listed next were all sequenced from one sample in a study of T cell repertoires in cytomegalovirus infection. One entry per CDR3 protein results from TCRdb running MiXCR on the reads. The profile shows nearly 700,000 distinct CDR3 sequences, around 32% of them singletons. Their target antigens are unknown. The sequences come from cultured PBMCs, collected from culture after CMV antigen stimulation. These TCRs come from a human donor in good health (CMV status not recorded). Some clones in this sample may be carry-over from other donors' samples.

V usage is TRBV19 and J usage is TRBJ1-3; D possibly corresponds to TRBD1 (5 bases). V dropped 7 bases and J dropped 0 bases, with 7 bases sitting between them. Germline lookup yields CDR1 LNHDA and CDR2 SQIVND (reference sequence). The CDR3 covers 13 residues. The DNA for the CDR3 is TGTGCCAGTAAGGACACCTCTGGAAACACCATATATTTT. Its translation is CASKDTSGNTIYF.

This clonotype was seen a handful of times. This sequence joins TRBV7-8 and TRBJ2-7; weak D call: TRBD2 (5 bases). The germline gives CDR1 SGHVS, CDR2 FQNEAQ. The CDR3 loop spans 13 amino acids. Trimming shortened V by 4 bases and J by 7 bases, and 14 bases separated the two germline ends. CDR3 DNA sequence: TGTGCCAGCAGCTACCCGGGAACCACGGAGCAGTACTTC. This translates into CASSYPGTTEQYF.

This chain uses TRBV15 with TRBJ2-3; D remains unclear. This CDR3 region has 14 residues. Germline CDR1 is LNHNV and CDR2 is YYDKDF (reference sequence). Trimming pared 1 base from V and 4 bases from J, leaving 9 bases between. CDR3 amino acids: CATSRAPKADTQYF. In nucleotides, the CDR3 is TGTGCCACCAGCAGAGCCCCAAAGGCAGATACGCAGTATTTT.

This clonotype came up a few times. The rearrangement uses TRBV4-1 and TRBJ2-1, with 10 bases that match TRBD2. Germline V CDR1 and CDR2: MGHRA, YSYEKL. The CDR3 length is 15 residues. Trimming at V came to 1 base and at J to 15 bases, leaving 12 bases not matched to a gene. The CDR3 nucleotides are TGCGCCAGCAGCCAAGCAGAACTAGCGGGGACCGGGGGGTTCTTC. Protein product: CASSQAELAGTGGFF.

This clonotype has a handful of counts. The CDR3 sequence: CASSLGAGLANYNEQFF. In DNA, the CDR3 is TGTGCCAGCAGTTTAGGGGCGGGACTAGCGAACTACAATGAGCAGTTCTTC. The V gene is TRBV12-3 or TRBV12-4, the J gene TRBJ2-1; TRBD2 matches at 10 bases. The V segment lost 1 base and the J segment 3 bases; nucleotides outside the gene matches: 6. The CDR3 contains 17 residues.

The table lists this clonotype with a few counts. V is TRBV7-9 and J is TRBJ1-1; D is unclear. Germline V lookup: CDR1 SEHNR, CDR2 FQNEAQ (reference sequence). This CDR3 spans 17 amino acids. The V gene lost 5 bases and the J gene lost 4 bases, with 23 bases spanning the gap. CDR3 protein: CASSDPRVVSEATEAFF. In DNA, the CDR3 is TGTGCCAGCAGCGATCCCCGCGTAGTATCCGAGGCCACTGAAGCTTTCTTT.

This chain connects TRBV6-2 or TRBV6-3 to TRBJ1-2; D uncertain. The germline V gene has CDR1 MNHEY and CDR2 SVGEGT. The CDR3 contains 14 residues. Trimming left V 0 bases short and J 8 bases short, with 13 bases between. Here the CDR3 DNA reads TGTGCCAGCAGTTACTCGATCGGAGCAACGGGCTACACCTTC. Its protein is CASSYSIGATGYTF.

This clonotype was counted a few times. CDR3 amino acids: CATLPLDSYEQYF. The CDR3 DNA reads TGTGCCACCCTGCCCTTAGACTCCTACGAGCAGTACTTC. This chain uses TRBV7-2 with TRBJ2-7; no clear D. The V gene's germline CDR1 is SGHTA and CDR2 FQGNSA. The CDR3 totals 13 residues. V lost 10 bases to trimming and J lost 0 bases, with 13 bases between them.

This chain uses TRBV2 with TRBJ2-5; 7 positions agree with TRBD1. J was trimmed by 5 bases and V by 4 bases; bases with no gene match: 7. This CDR3 comprises 14 residues. CDR1 and CDR2 (germline): SNHLY, FYNNEI. The CDR3 sequence: CASSGPTGTETQYF. Here the CDR3 DNA reads TGTGCCAGCAGTGGGCCGACAGGGACCGAGACCCAGTACTTC.

On this clonotype itself: Being one base from a much bigger clone, this may be a read error. For the CDR3, the DNA is TGTGCCACAATGACTACCGGGGGGGCGGAAGATACGCAGTATTTT. It codes for CATMTTGGAEDTQYF. The V call is TRBV7-9, the J call TRBJ2-3; 8 nucleotides match TRBD2. From germline, CDR1 is SEHNR and CDR2 FQNEAQ (reference sequence). V shed 10 bases, J shed 5 bases, and the junction held 14 bases outside the gene matches. This CDR3 comprises 15 residues.

This clonotype occurred a few times. The genes are TRBV7-9 and TRBJ1-3; perhaps TRBD1 as D (5 bases). Germline V gene sequence: CDR1 SEHNR, CDR2 FQNEAQ (reference sequence). The CDR3 consists of 13 residues. Trimming cost V 4 bases and J 4 bases, with 8 bases left between them. CDR3 in amino acids: CASSSQEGNTIYF. The DNA of the CDR3 is TGTGCCAGCAGCTCACAGGAGGGAAACACCATATATTTT.